The clone carrying this TCR beta chain was detected only a few times. Its antigen remains unidentified. Preparing the TCRbeta library involved the use of unique molecular identifiers. Each CDR3 protein is one row after TCRdb ran MiXCR on the PCR reads. The sample gives roughly 7,900 distinct CDR3 sequences, about 13% of which show up once; about half is in the top ten. This sample was included in a study of T-cell reconstitution after alpha-beta-depleted transplantation in children. Notes on the study in general: By one year post-transplant, T-cell counts and diversity largely arose from T cells that were newly produced.

V trimming: 9 bases; J trimming: 6 bases; junction bases outside the gene matches: 15. The CDR3 is made up of 16 amino acids. The J gene is TRBJ2-1, the V gene TRBV5-3; 10 bases are a match to TRBD2. TRBV5-3 is filed as an ORF, its function uncertain. The specimen was PBMCs, mostly from graft donor cells, collected 60 days after TCRalphabeta/CD19-depleted stem cell transplant. This clonotype originated in a patient younger than 10 who had a stem cell transplant for inherited bone marrow failure, so the T cells may come from the graft donor. The CDR3 protein is CAMGLAYERGGNEQFF. The CDR3 DNA is TGTGCCATGGGCTTGGCCTATGAGCGGGGGGGCAATGAGCAGTTCTTC.